One and the same sample provided the 18 T cell receptor beta chains below, sequenced in a study of shared clonotypes between healthy human individuals. Some clones are missing from TCRdb's copy, which holds only in-frame ones; the method was immunoSEQ multiplex PCR. The table records 2 million to 2.5 million clones, approximately 96% of them present only once. The sequenced sample was naive CD4+ T cells sorted from blood. Subset specified: CD45RA+ positively selected. The receptors were gathered from a young man in good health.

The chain uses TRBV30 and TRBJ2-7; 13 bases match TRBD2. V lost 5 bases, J lost 6 bases, and 7 bases stayed unmatched. The CDR3 sequence is 14 residues long. Per the germline V gene, CDR1 is GTSNPN and CDR2 is SVGIG (reference sequence). CDR3 sequence: CAWGTGLAGVEQYF. The CDR3 DNA is TGTGCCTGGGGGACCGGACTAGCGGGAGTCGAGCAGTACTTC.

The V gene is TRBV6-5, the J gene TRBJ2-7; D is tentatively TRBD1 or TRBD2 (5 bases each). The germline V gene encodes CDR1 MNHEY and CDR2 SVGAGI. The CDR3 is 13 amino acids. Trimming pared 6 bases from V and 6 bases from J, leaving 15 bases between. CDR3 DNA sequence: TGTGCCAGCAGCCGGGACGTATTGGGCGAGCAGTACTTC. This translates into CASSRDVLGEQYF.

The chain employs TRBV4-1 and TRBJ1-6, with 11 nucleotides matching TRBD1. The CDR3 has 16 amino acids. Germline lookup yields CDR1 MGHRA and CDR2 YSYEKL. V lost 2 bases, J lost 9 bases, and 6 bases stayed unmatched. CDR3 bases: TGCGCCAGCAGCCAACCGGGACAGGGGGAAGGTTCACCCCTCCACTTT. Its protein is CASSQPGQGEGSPLHF.

The chain joins TRBV30 to TRBJ2-3; D not certain. CDR1 GTSNPN and CDR2 SVGIG come from the germline V gene (reference sequence). V lost 2 bases and J lost 4, with 16 bases in between. The CDR3 runs 15 residues. This CDR3 is CAWSTPRITPDTQYF. CDR3 in DNA: TGTGCCTGGAGTACCCCTCGGATCACTCCAGATACGCAGTATTTT.

V gene TRBV2 combines with J gene TRBJ2-3, with D maybe TRBD2 (5 bases). The CDR3 spans 15 residues. Germline values: CDR1 SNHLY, CDR2 FYNNEI. V shed 3 bases and J shed 2 bases, with 12 bases lying between them. CDR3 DNA: TGTGCCAGCAGTGAGACGGGGAGCACCACAGATACGCAGTATTTT. This sequence encodes CASSETGSTTDTQYF.

In the case of this clone: Within the sample, other DNA sequences also encode this same CDR3. The chain recombines TRBV28 with TRBJ1-2, with D uncertain. Germline V lookup: CDR1 MDHEN, CDR2 SYDVKM. Between the trimmed V and J ends, which lost 2 bases and 5 bases, there was a span of 6 bases. CDR3 size: 12 residues. CDR3 nucleotides: TGTGCCAGCAGTTTAACGCTGTATGGCTACACCTTC. Translated: CASSLTLYGYTF.

In this sample, this clone turned up once. The CDR3 here is CASSQPPVTGELFF. The CDR3 DNA sequence: TGCGCCAGCAGCCAACCCCCGGTGACCGGGGAGCTGTTTTTT. The chain has TRBV4-1 and TRBJ2-2; D is uncertain. The V gene's germline CDR1 is MGHRA and CDR2 YSYEKL. The CDR3 is 14 amino acids. Trimming cost V 2 bases and J 5 bases, with 9 bases left between them.

This rearrangement joins TRBV7-9 to TRBJ1-5; a weak D match, TRBD1 (5 bases). This CDR3 is built from 17 residues. With 0 bases removed from V and 3 bases from J, the gap between germline ends came to 15 bases. CDR1 and CDR2 from the germline V gene are SEHNR and FQNEAQ (reference sequence). In nucleotides, the CDR3 is TGTGCCAGCAGCTTAGCAATCGGGACGGCCTTCAATCAGCCCCAGCATTTT. It yields the protein CASSLAIGTAFNQPQHF. Variable domain in full (rest from reference TRBV7-9 and TRBJ1-5): DTGVSQNPRHKITKRGQNVTFRCDPISEHNRLYWYRQTLGQGPEFLTYFQNEAQLEKSRLLSDRFSAERPKGSFSTLEIQRTEQGDSAMYLCASSLAIGTAFNQPQHFGDGTRLSIL.

The chain combines TRBV2 with TRBJ2-4; 8 bases line up with TRBD1. Germline assignment: CDR1 SNHLY and CDR2 FYNNEI. This CDR3 is 14 amino acids long. The ends lost 5 bases at V and 6 bases at J; junction bases unmatched: 6. The CDR3, as DNA: TGTGCCAGCAGTAAGACAGGGGTTCCAAACATTCAGTACTTC. This translates into CASSKTGVPNIQYF.

The rearrangement joins TRBV21-1 to TRBJ1-5; TRBD1 is the table's D call and was not checked against the DNA. TRBV21-1 is a known pseudogene. CDR3 length: 18 amino acids. The CDR3 DNA sequence: TGTGCCAGCAGCAAAGGGGCCTACAGGGGAGATAGCAATCAGCCCCAGCATTTT. It translates to CASSKGAYRGDSNQPQHF.

The chain recombines TRBV25-1 with TRBJ2-7, with D tentatively TRBD1 (5 bases). The CDR3 has 13 amino acids. V was shortened by 2 bases and J by 3 bases, with 8 bases between the two germline ends. Per germline, CDR1 MGHDK and CDR2 SYGVNS. CDR3 sequence (DNA): TGTGCCAGCAGTGAACCAGGGATCTACGAGCAGTACTTC. Its protein product is CASSEPGIYEQYF.

The J gene is TRBJ2-7, the V gene TRBV14; tentatively, D is TRBD1 or TRBD2 (6 bases each). Germline values: CDR1 SGHDN, CDR2 FVKESK. CDR3 length equals 14 residues. Trimming left V 1 base short and J 2 bases short, with 9 bases between. Here the CDR3 DNA reads TGTGCCAGCAGCCAAGCTCGGGGGCCCTACGAGCAGTACTTC. This encodes CASSQARGPYEQYF. The entire variable domain, with the rest obtained from reference TRBV14 and TRBJ2-7, is as follows: EAGVTQFPSHSVIEKGQTVTLRCDPISGHDNLYWYRRVMGKEIKFLLHFVKESKQDESGMPNNRFLAERTGGTYSTLKVQPAELEDSGVYFCASSQARGPYEQYFGPGTRLTVT.

The chain couples TRBV18 to TRBJ2-7, with a possible D match to TRBD1 (6 bases). The length of the CDR3 is 12 residues. Germline CDR1 reads KGHSH; CDR2 reads LQKENI. Trimming shortened V by 6 bases and J by 6 bases, and 12 bases separated the two germline ends. The CDR3 DNA reads as TGTGCCAGCTCCTCTGGGGGCATCGAGCAGTACTTC. Protein: CASSSGGIEQYF.

The V and J genes are TRBV6-5 and TRBJ2-3, with D possibly being TRBD1 (6 bases). The germline gives CDR1 MNHEY, CDR2 SVGAGI. V was clipped by 0 bases and J by 9 bases, with 13 bases between them. This CDR3 has 14 amino acids. The CDR3 reads CASSYSSQGRTQYF. Here the CDR3 DNA reads TGTGCCAGCAGTTACTCGAGCCAGGGGAGAACGCAGTATTTT.

The chain recombines TRBV28 with TRBJ2-7, with D unclear. Germline CDR1 reads MDHEN; CDR2 reads SYDVKM. Trimming shortened V by 3 bases and J by 2 bases, and 5 bases separated the two germline ends. The CDR3 extends over 12 amino acids. CDR3 residues: CASSFDTYEQYF. Written as DNA, the CDR3 is TGTGCCAGCAGTTTCGATACCTACGAGCAGTACTTC. Filled out from reference TRBV28 and TRBJ2-7, the complete variable domain reads DVKVTQSSRYLVKRTGEKVFLECVQDMDHENMFWYRQDPGLGLRLIYFSYDVKMKEKGDIPEGYSVSREKKERFSLILESASTNQTSMYLCASSFDTYEQYFGPGTRLTVT.

This chain joins TRBV11-2 and TRBJ2-1; TRBD2 is a possible D gene (6 bases). Trimming took 5 bases from V and 0 from J, leaving 11 bases between them. The CDR3 has 15 residues. Per the germline V gene, CDR1 is SGHAT and CDR2 is FQNNGV. Written as DNA, the CDR3 is TGTGCCAGCAGCCCCCGCGGGGACTCCTACAATGAGCAGTTCTTC. As protein: CASSPRGDSYNEQFF.

This clone appeared once. The chain carries TRBV6-1 and TRBJ2-4; D is undetermined. V lost 5 bases, J lost 0 bases, and 8 bases lay in between. The CDR3 spans 14 residues. Germline V gene lookup returns CDR1 MNHNS and CDR2 SASEGT. The CDR3 DNA is TGTGCCAGCAGTAGCCCTCGAGCCAAAAACATTCAGTACTTC. The encoded protein is CASSSPRAKNIQYF.

CDR3 in amino acids: CASSEGAAGPQHF. DNA for the CDR3: TGTGCCAGCAGTGAAGGGGCCGCAGGGCCCCAGCATTTT. This chain connects TRBV6-1 to TRBJ1-5; no clear D. This CDR3 has 13 residues. The V and J ends lost 1 base and 9 bases respectively, with 10 bases between them. Looked up from germline, CDR1 is MNHNS and CDR2 is SASEGT.